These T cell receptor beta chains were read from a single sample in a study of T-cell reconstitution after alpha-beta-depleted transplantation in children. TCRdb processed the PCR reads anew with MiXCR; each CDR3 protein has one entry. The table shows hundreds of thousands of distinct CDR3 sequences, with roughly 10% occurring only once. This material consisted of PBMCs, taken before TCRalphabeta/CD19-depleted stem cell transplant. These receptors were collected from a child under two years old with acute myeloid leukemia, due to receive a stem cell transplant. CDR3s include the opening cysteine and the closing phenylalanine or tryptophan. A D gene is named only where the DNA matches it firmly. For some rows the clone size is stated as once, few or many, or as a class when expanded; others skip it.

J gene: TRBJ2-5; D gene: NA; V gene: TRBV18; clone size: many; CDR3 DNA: TGTGCCAGCTCACAGAGAACGCAAGAGACCCAGTACTTC; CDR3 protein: CASSQRTQETQYF
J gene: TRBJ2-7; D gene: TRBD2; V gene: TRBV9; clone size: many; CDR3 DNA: TGTGCCAGCAGCGTCACTAGCGGGAGGGGCGAGCAGTACTTC; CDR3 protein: CASSVTSGRGEQYF
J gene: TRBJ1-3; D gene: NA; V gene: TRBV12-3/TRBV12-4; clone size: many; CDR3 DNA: TGTGCCAGCAGTTTAGCGGATGCAGGGCCTGGAAACACCATATATTTT; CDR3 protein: CASSLADAGPGNTIYF
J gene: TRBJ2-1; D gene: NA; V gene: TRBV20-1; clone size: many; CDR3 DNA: TGCAGTGCTAACCGCATACAATCCTACAATGAGCAGTTCTTC; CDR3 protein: CSANRIQSYNEQFF
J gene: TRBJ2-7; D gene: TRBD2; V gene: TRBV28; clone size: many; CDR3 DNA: TGTGCCAGCAGTCCGGGACTAGCGGGAGTGCAAGGAGAGCAGTACTTC; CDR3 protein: CASSPGLAGVQGEQYF
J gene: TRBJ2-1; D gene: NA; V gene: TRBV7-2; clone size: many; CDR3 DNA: TGTGCCAGCAGCTTAGGGACAAGCGCTGTCTATGAGCAGTTCTTC; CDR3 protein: CASSLGTSAVYEQFF
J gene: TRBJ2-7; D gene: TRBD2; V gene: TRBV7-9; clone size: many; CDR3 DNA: TGTGCCAGCAGCGGACCGGGGGGGAGCTCCTACGAGCAGTACTTC; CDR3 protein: CASSGPGGSSYEQYF
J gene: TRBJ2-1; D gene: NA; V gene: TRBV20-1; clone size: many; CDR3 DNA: TGCAGTGCCACTAGGCCCCAGCAGTATGAGCAGTTCTTC; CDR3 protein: CSATRPQQYEQFF
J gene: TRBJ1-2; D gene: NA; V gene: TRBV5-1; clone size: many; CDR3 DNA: TGCGCCAGCAGCTTGTGGCAAAATCCTAACTATGGCTACACCTTC; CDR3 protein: CASSLWQNPNYGYTF
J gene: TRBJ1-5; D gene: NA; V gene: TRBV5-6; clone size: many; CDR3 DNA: TGTGCCAGCAGTCGCTACAGTTATAGCAATCAGCCCCAGCATTTT; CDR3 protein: CASSRYSYSNQPQHF
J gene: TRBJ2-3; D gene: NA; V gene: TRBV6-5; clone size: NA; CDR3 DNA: TGTGCCAGCAGTTATTTGGGTTGGAGGGTGACAGATACGCAGTATTTT; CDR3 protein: CASSYLGWRVTDTQYF
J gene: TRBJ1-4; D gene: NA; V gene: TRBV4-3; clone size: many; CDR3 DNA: TGCGCCAGCAGCCATCGACGGGGGGGCAGGGTTAATGAAAAACTGTTTTTT; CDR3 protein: CASSHRRGGRVNEKLFF
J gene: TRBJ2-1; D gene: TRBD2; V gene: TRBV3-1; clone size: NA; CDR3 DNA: TGTGCCAGCAGCCAACGCGGGGGGGCCAATGAGCAGTTCTTC; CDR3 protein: CASSQRGGANEQFF
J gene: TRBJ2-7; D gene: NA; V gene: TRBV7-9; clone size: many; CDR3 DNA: TGTGCCAGCAGGGCAAGTTACGAGCAGTACTTC; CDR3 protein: CASRASYEQYF
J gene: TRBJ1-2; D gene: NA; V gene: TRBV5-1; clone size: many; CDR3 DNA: TGCGCCAGCAGCTTGGCGCTGGGGACTAACTATGGCTACACCTTC; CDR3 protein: CASSLALGTNYGYTF
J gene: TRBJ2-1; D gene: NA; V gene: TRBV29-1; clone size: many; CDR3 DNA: TGCAGCGTTACTGGAGACTCCTACAATGAGCAGTTCTTC; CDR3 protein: CSVTGDSYNEQFF
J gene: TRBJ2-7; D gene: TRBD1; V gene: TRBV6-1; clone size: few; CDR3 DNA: TGTGCCAGCACCTCCAGGACAGGGGACTACGAGCAGTACTTC; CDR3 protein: CASTSRTGDYEQYF
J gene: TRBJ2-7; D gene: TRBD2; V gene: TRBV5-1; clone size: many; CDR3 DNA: TGCGCCAGCAGCTTGACTAGCGGGAGTCTCTACGAGCAGTACTTC; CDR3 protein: CASSLTSGSLYEQYF
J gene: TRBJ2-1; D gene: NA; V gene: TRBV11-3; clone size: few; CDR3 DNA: TGTGCCAGCAGCTTAGATAGTTCCCGGAAGGATGAGCAGTTCTTC; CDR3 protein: CASSLDSSRKDEQFF
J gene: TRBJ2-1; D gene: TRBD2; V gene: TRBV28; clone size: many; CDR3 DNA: TGTGCCAGCAGTCGACTAGCCCCCAGCTCCTACAATGAGCAGTTCTTC; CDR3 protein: CASSRLAPSSYNEQFF
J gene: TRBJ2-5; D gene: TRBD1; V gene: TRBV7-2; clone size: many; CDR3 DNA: TGTGCCAGCAGCTTGGCGGGACAGGAAGAGACCCAGTACTTC; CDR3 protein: CASSLAGQEETQYF
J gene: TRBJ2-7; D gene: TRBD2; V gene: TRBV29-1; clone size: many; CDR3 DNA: TGCAGCGTTGGAGGCGGGAGGGGGGTCTACGAGCAGTACTTC; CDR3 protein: CSVGGGRGVYEQYF
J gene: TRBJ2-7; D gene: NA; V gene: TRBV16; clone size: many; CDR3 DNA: TGTGCCAGCAGCCAATCTAGCGCCTACGAGCAGTACTTC; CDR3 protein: CASSQSSAYEQYF
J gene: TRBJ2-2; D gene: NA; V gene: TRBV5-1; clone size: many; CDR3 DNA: TGCGCCAGCAGCCCCACCTTTACCGGTGCCGGGGAGCTGTTTTTT; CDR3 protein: CASSPTFTGAGELFF
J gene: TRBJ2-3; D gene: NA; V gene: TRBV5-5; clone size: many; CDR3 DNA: TGTGCCAGCAGCTTGAGGGGGGCAAGCACAGATACGCAGTATTTT; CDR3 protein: CASSLRGASTDTQYF
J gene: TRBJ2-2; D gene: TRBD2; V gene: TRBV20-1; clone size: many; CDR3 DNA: TGCAGTGGCCTAGCGGGAGGCACCGGGGAGCTGTTTTTT; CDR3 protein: CSGLAGGTGELFF
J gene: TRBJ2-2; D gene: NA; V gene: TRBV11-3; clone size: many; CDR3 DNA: TGTGCCAGCAGACCAACAGGGTTGGCCGGGGAGCTGTTTTTT; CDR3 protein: CASRPTGLAGELFF
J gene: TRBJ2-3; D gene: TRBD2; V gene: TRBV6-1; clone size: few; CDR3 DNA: TGTGCCAGCGGGGAAAGCGGGAGTCGCGCAGATACGCAGTATTTT; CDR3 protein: CASGESGSRADTQYF
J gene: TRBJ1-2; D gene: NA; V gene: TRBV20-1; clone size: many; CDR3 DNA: TGCAGTGCCGGGACTCGGGGGATCTTCGGCTACACCTTC; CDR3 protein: CSAGTRGIFGYTF
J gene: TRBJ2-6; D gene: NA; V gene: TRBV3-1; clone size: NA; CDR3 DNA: TGTGCCAGCAGCCGGATACGGACAGTCTCTGGGGCCAACGTCCTGACTTTC; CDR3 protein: CASSRIRTVSGANVLTF
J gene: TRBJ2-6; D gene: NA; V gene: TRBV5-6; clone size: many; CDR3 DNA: TGTGCCAGCAGCCGGACTAACCAAGGAGTCCTGACTTTC; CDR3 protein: CASSRTNQGVLTF
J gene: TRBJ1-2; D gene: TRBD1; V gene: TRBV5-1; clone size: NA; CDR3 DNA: TGCGCCAGCAGTGGGACAGTCTATGGCGACACCTTC; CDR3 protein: CASSGTVYGDTF
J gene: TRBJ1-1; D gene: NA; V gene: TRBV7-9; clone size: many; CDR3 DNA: TGTGCCAGCAGCCCCCGAGGGCCCATGAACACTGAAGCTTTCTTT; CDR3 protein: CASSPRGPMNTEAFF
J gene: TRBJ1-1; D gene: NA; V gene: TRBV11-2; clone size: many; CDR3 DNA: TGTGCCAGCATCCTAGATGTGGGAGGGGGTACTGAAGCTTTCTTT; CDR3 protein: CASILDVGGGTEAFF
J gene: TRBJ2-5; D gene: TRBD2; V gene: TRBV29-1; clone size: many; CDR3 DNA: TGCAGCGCCACCCGGGGGGGGGTTGGTCGAGAGACCCAGTACTTC; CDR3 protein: CSATRGGVGRETQYF
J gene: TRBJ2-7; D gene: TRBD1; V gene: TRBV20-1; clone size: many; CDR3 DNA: TGCAGTGCTAGGTGGTCGTGGACAGGCTACGAGCAGTACTTC; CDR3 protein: CSARWSWTGYEQYF
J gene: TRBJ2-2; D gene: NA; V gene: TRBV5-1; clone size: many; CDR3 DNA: TGCGCCAGCAGCTTGGTTGGGGTTAACACCGGGGAGCTGTTTTTT; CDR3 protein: CASSLVGVNTGELFF
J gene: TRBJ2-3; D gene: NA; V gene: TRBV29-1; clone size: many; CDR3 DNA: TGCAGCGTTGGGACAGATACGCAGTATTTT; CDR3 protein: CSVGTDTQYF
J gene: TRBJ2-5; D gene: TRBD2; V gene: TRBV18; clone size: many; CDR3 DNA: TGTGCCAGCTCACTCTCCCCCGTCCGACTAGCGGGAGATAGAGAGACCCAGTACTTC; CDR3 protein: CASSLSPVRLAGDRETQYF
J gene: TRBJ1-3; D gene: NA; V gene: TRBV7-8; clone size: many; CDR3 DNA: TGTGCCAGCAGCCCAGGAGGGAACTCTGGAAACACCATATATTTT; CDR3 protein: CASSPGGNSGNTIYF
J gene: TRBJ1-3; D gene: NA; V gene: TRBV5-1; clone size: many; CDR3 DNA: TGCGCCAGCAGACAGGGAACTTCTGGAAACACCATATATTTT; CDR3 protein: CASRQGTSGNTIYF
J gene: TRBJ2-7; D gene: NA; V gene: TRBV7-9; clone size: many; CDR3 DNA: TGTGCCAGCAGCTTACCAGGCTATGGGAAAGTGGAGCAGTACTTC; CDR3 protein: CASSLPGYGKVEQYF
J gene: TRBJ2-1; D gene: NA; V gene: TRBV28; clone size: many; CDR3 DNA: TGTGCCAGCAGAGTCCCTCCCTACAATGAGCAGTTCTTC; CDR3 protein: CASRVPPYNEQFF
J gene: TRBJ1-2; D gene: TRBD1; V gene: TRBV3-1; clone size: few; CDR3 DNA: TGTGCCAGCTGCCAAGATTGGGTCCGGGACAGGGTAAATCATGGCTACACCTTC; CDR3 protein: CASCQDWVRDRVNHGYTF
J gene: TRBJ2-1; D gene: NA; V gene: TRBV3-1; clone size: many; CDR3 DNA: TGTGCCAGCAGCCAAGTCCCTGGCGCTGAGCAGTTCTTC; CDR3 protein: CASSQVPGAEQFF
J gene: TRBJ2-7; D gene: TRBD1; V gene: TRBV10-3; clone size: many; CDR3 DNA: TGTGCCATCAGTGAGTTGTCGTACCGACAGGGCCACGAGCAGTACTTC; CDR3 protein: CAISELSYRQGHEQYF
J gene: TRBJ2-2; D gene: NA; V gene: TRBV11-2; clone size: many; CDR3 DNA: TGTGCCAGCAGCTTAGGACAGGTTGGGGAGCTGTTTTTT; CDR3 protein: CASSLGQVGELFF
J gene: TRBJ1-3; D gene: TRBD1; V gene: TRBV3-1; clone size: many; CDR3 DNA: TGTGCCAGCAGCCTCCGGACAGGCCCGGGAAACACCATATATTTT; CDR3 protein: CASSLRTGPGNTIYF
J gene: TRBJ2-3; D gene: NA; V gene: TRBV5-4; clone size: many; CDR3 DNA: TGTGCCATGCTAGATACGGATACGCAGTATTTT; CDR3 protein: CAMLDTDTQYF
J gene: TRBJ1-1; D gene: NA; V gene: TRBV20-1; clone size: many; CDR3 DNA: TGCAGTGCTAGGGTGTTTGAAGGGTCCAACACTGAAGCTTTCTTT; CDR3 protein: CSARVFEGSNTEAFF
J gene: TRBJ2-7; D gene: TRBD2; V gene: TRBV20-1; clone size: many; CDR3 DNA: TGCAGTGCTACAGGACTAGCTACTACCTACGAGCAGTACTTC; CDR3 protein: CSATGLATTYEQYF